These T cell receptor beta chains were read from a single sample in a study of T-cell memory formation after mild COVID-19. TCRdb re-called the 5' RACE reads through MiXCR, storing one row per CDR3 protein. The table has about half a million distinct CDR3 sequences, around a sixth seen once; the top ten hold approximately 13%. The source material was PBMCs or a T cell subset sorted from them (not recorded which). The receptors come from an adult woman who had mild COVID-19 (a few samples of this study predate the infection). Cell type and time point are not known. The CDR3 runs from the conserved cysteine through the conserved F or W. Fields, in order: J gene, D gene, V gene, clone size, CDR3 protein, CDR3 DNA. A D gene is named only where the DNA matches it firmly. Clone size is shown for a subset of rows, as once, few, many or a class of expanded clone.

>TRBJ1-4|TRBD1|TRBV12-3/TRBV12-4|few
CASRSRDRVLFWEKLFF
TGTGCCAGCAGGAGCCGGGACAGGGTATTGTTCTGGGAAAAACTGTTTTTT
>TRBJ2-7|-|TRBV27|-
CASSLNPFHEQYF
TGTGCCAGCAGCTTAAACCCGTTCCACGAGCAGTACTTC
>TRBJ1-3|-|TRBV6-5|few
CASSPIFDGNTIYF
TGTGCCAGCTCTCCAATATTCGATGGAAACACCATATATTTT
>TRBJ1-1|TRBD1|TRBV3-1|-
CASTPTGGMNTEAFF
TGTGCCAGCACCCCGACAGGGGGGATGAACACTGAAGCTTTCTTT
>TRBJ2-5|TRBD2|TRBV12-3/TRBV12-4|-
CASSLSSGSLQETQYF
TGTGCCAGCAGCTTATCTAGCGGGAGTCTCCAGGAGACCCAGTACTTC
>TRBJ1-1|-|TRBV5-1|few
CASSLENPNTEAFF
TGCGCCAGCAGCTTGGAAAATCCTAACACTGAAGCTTTCTTT
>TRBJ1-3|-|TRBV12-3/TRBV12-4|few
CASSSWQEPGNTIYF
TGTGCCAGCAGTAGTTGGCAGGAGCCTGGAAACACCATATATTTT
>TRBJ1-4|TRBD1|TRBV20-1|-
CSAKDRGGGNEKLFF
TGCAGTGCTAAAGACAGGGGAGGGGGAAATGAAAAACTGTTTTTT
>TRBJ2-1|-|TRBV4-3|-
CASSQEPQGSYNEQFF
TGCGCCAGCAGCCAAGAACCCCAGGGCTCCTACAATGAGCAGTTCTTC
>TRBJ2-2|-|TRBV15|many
CATSRVTGELFF
TGTGCCACCAGCAGAGTTACCGGGGAGCTGTTTTTT
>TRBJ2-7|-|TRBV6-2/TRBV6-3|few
CASSYGGVLSYEQYF
TGTGCCAGCAGTTACGGCGGTGTCCTTTCCTACGAGCAGTACTTC
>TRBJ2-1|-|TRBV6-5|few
CASSYSKGYNEQFF
TGTGCCAGCAGTTACTCGAAGGGGTACAATGAGCAGTTCTTC
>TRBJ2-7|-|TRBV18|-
CASSPTPTYEQYF
TGTGCCAGCTCACCCACTCCAACCTACGAGCAGTACTTC
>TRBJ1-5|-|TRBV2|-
CASSEVGTGWNQPQHF
TGTGCCAGCAGTGAAGTCGGGACGGGATGGAATCAGCCCCAGCATTTT
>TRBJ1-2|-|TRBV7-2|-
CASSPGPGDYGYTF
TGTGCCAGCAGCCCCGGGCCTGGCGACTATGGCTACACCTTC
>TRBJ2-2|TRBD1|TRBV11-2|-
CASSLAFAGGPGELFF
TGTGCCAGCAGCTTAGCCTTCGCAGGGGGCCCCGGGGAGCTGTTTTTT
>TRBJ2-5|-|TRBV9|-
CASSVGGGQETQYF
TGTGCCAGCAGCGTAGGAGGCGGACAAGAGACCCAGTACTTC
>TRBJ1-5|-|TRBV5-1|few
CASSLAGRYRPQHF
TGCGCCAGCAGCTTGGCCGGCAGGTATCGGCCCCAGCATTTT
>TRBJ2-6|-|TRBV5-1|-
CASSFQFSGANVLTF
TGCGCCAGCAGCTTTCAGTTCTCTGGGGCCAACGTCCTGACTTTC
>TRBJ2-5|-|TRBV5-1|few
CASSLDSVQETQYF
TGCGCCAGCAGCTTGGATAGCGTTCAAGAGACCCAGTACTTC
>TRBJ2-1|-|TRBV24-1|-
CATNQGGPYNEQFF
TGTGCCACCAACCAGGGGGGCCCTTACAATGAGCAGTTCTTC
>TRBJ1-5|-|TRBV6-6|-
CASSYPTAISNQPQHF
TGTGCCAGCAGTTACCCGACAGCGATTAGCAATCAGCCCCAGCATTTT
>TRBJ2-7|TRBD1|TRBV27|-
CASSSSPGQGLYEQYF
TGTGCCAGCAGTTCCTCTCCGGGACAGGGACTCTACGAGCAGTACTTC
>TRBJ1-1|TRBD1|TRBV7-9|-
CASSLGQGARGWTEAFF
TGTGCCAGCAGCTTAGGCCAGGGGGCGCGGGGTTGGACTGAAGCTTTCTTT
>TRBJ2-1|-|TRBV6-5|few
CASSTYRVGSYNEQFF
TGTGCCAGCAGCACCTACAGGGTGGGCTCCTACAATGAGCAGTTCTTC
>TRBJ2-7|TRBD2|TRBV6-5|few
CASSKLAGDLTYEQYF
TGTGCCAGCAGCAAACTAGCGGGGGATCTAACCTACGAGCAGTACTTC
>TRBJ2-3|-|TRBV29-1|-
CSVVSVGTDTQYF
TGCAGCGTTGTTTCGGTGGGCACAGATACGCAGTATTTT
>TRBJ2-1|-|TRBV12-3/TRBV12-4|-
CASSPLGGASNEQFF
TGTGCCAGCAGTCCCCTCGGTGGGGCCTCCAATGAGCAGTTCTTC
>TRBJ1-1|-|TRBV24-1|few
CATGWGTEAFF
TGTGCCACCGGGTGGGGCACTGAAGCTTTCTTT
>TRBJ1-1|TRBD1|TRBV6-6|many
CASRPDRYTEAFF
TGTGCCAGCAGACCGGACAGGTACACTGAAGCTTTCTTT